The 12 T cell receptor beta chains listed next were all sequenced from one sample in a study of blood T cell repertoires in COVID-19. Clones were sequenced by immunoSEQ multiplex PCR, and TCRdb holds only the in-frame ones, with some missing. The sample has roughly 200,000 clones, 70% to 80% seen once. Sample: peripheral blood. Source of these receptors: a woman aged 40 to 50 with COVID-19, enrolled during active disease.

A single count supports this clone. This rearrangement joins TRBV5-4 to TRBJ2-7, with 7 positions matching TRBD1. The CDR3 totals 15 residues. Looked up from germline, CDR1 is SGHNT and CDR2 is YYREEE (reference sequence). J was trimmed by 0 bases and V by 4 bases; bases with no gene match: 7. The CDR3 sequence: CASSRGQESSYEQYF. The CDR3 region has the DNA TGTGCCAGCAGCCGTGGACAGGAGAGCTCCTACGAGCAGTACTTC.

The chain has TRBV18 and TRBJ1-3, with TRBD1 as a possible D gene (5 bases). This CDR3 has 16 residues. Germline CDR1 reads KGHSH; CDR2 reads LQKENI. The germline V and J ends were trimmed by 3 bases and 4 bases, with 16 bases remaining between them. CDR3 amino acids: CASSPTRETAGNTIYF. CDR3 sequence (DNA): TGTGCCAGCTCACCGACTCGAGAGACAGCAGGAAACACCATATATTTT.

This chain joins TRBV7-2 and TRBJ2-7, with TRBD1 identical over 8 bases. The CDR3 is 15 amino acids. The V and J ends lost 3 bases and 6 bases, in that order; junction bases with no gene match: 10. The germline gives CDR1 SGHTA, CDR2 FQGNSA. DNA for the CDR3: TGTGCCAGCAGCTTGTTAGTCAGGGGGCCGTCCGAGCAGTACTTC. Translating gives CASSLLVRGPSEQYF. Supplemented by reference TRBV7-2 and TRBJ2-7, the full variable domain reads GAGVSQSPSNKVTEKGKDVELRCDPISGHTALYWYRQSLGQGLEFLIYFQGNSAPDKSGLPSDRFSAERTGGSVSTLTIQRTQQEDSAVYLCASSLLVRGPSEQYFGPGTRLTVT.

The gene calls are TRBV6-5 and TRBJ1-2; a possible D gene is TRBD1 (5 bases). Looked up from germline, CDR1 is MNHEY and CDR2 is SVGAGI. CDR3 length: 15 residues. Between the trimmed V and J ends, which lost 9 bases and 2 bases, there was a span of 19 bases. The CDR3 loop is CASGVAGENNYGYTF. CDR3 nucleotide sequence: TGTGCCAGTGGGGTAGCGGGGGAGAACAACTATGGCTACACCTTC.

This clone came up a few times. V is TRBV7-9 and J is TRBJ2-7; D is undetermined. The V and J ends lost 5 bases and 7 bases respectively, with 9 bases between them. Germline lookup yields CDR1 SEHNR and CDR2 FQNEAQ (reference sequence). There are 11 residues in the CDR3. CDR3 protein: CASSPQWEQYF. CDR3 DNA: TGTGCCAGCAGCCCCCAGTGGGAGCAGTACTTC.

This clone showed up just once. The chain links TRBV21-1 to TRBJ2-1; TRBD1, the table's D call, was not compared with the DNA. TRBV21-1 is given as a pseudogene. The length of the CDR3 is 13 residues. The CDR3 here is CASSIEDRGAWFF. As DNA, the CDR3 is TGTGCCAGCAGCATAGAGGACAGGGGCGCCTGGTTCTTC.

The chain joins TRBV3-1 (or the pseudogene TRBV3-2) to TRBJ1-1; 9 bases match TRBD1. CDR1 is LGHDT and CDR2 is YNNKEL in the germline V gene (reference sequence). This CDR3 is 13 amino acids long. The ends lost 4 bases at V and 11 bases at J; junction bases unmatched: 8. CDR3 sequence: CASSPGQGLDAFF. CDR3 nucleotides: TGTGCCAGCAGCCCAGGACAGGGGTTAGATGCTTTCTTT.

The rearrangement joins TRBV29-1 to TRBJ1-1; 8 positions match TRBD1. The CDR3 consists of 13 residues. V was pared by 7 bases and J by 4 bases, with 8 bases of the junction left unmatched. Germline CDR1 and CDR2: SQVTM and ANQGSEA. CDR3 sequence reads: CSATGGEGTEAFF. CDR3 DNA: TGCAGCGCCACAGGGGGAGAAGGCACTGAAGCTTTCTTT.

In nucleotides, the CDR3 is TGTGCCATCAGTGAGAAACAGGGCTCTGGAAACACCATATATTTT. Amino acids: CAISEKQGSGNTIYF. This chain uses TRBV10-3 with TRBJ1-3; D is perhaps TRBD1 (6 bases). CDR3 length: 15 residues. CDR1 and CDR2 (germline): ENHRY, SYGVKD. The V end lost 2 bases, the J end lost 0 bases, and 8 bases lay between the germline ends.

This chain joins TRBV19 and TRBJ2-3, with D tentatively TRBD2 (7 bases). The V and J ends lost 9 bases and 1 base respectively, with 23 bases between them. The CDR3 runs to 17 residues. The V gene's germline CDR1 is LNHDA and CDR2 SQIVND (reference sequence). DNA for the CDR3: TGTGCCAGCACTAGGGGGGGCCGGGTCCGCGGCACAGATACGCAGTATTTT. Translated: CASTRGGRVRGTDTQYF.

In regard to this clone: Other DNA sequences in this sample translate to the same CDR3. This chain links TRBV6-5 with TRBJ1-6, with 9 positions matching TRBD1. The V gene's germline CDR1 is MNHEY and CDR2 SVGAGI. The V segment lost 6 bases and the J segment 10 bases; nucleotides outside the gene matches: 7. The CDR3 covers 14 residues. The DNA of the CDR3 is TGTGCCAGCAGGAGGGACAGGGAGGGATCACCCCTCCACTTT. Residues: CASRRDREGSPLHF.

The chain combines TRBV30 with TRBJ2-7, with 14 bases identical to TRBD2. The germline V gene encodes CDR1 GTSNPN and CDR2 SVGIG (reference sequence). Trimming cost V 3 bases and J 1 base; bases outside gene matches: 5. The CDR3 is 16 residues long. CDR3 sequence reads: CAWSRTSGRSSYEQYF. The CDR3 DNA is TGTGCCTGGAGCAGGACTAGCGGGAGGTCTTCCTACGAGCAGTACTTC.